The TCR beta chain described here comes from a study of T cells after yellow fever vaccination. TCRdb redid the calling of the 5' RACE reads with MiXCR, one entry per CDR3 protein. The sample consists of some 600,000 distinct CDR3 sequences, less than 20% of them appearing once. Only a few counts were recorded for this clonotype. The CDR3 covers 13 residues. Trimming pared 3 bases from V and 5 bases from J, leaving 7 bases between. The germline V gene has CDR1 KGHDR and CDR2 SFDVKD. This chain connects TRBV24-1 to TRBJ2-1; D not resolved. The sequence derives from a man between 18 and 29 years old who received the YFV17D yellow fever vaccine. This material consisted of PBMCs, taken about 5 days after the first yellow fever vaccination. The CDR3 DNA follows: TGTGCCACCAGTGATGAGCGTAACAATGAGCAGTTCTTC. It translates to CATSDERNNEQFF.